Listed below are T cell receptor beta chains from one sample, sequenced in a study of shared clonotypes between healthy human individuals. The protocol was immunoSEQ multiplex PCR, while the TCRdb copy is restricted to in-frame clones and leaves out a portion. The sample has around 2.1 million clones, roughly 91% seen once. The sample was naive CD8+ T cells from PBMCs. The receptors shown here come from a man aged 18 to 29 in good health. Some clones in this sample may be carry-over from other donors' samples. Both conserved end residues are part of each CDR3. The D gene is left open where the match is weak. Clone size is given for some rows only: seen once, a few or many times, or a class if the clone is expanded.

TRBV28	-	-	TRBJ2-7	TGTGCCGGGTCCCCCAGGGGGGCCTACGAGCAGTACTTC	CAGSPRGAYEQYF
TRBV7-3	-	-	TRBJ2-5	TGTGCCAGCAGCTCCCTACAGGGGCGGGGGGAGACCCAGTACTTC	CASSSLQGRGETQYF
TRBV5-1	-	-	TRBJ2-3	TGCGCCAGCAGCTTGGTGTTCTCGTCCCCTGGGGCAGATACGCAGTATTTT	CASSLVFSSPGADTQYF
TRBV9	few	-	TRBJ1-4	TGTGCCAGCAGCGTAACCGGAGCAACTAATGAAAAACTGTTTTTT	CASSVTGATNEKLFF
TRBV4-1	-	-	TRBJ1-1	TGCGCCAGCAGCCAAGGCCGTTGGCCAGGCAATGCTGAAGCTTTCTTT	CASSQGRWPGNAEAFF
TRBV27	once	TRBD1	TRBJ1-1	TGTGCCAGCAGCCCAGGACAGGTTAACACTGAAGCTTTCTTT	CASSPGQVNTEAFF
TRBV5-1	once	-	TRBJ2-7	TGCGCCAGCAGCTTGGGGCAGCCCGTGATTGACGAGCAGTACTTC	CASSLGQPVIDEQYF
TRBV15	-	-	TRBJ2-3	TGTGCCACCAGCAGAGTTCGCAGCACAGATACGCAGTATTTT	CATSRVRSTDTQYF
TRBV10-3	-	TRBD2	TRBJ2-7	TGTGCCATCAGTGACTCCCCGACAGCGGGAGTCTACGAGCAGTACTTC	CAISDSPTAGVYEQYF
TRBV28	once	TRBD2	TRBJ2-1	TGTGCCAGCAGTTTATTTAGCGGGAGGTCTTACAATGAGCAGTTCTTC	CASSLFSGRSYNEQFF
TRBV5-1	-	TRBD2	TRBJ2-5	TGCGCCAGCAGCTTGGGGACTAGCGGGAAACAAGAGACCCAGTACTTC	CASSLGTSGKQETQYF
TRBV6-1	-	-	TRBJ1-5	TGTGCCAGCAGCCCGCCAGGGTTAAGCAATCAGCCCCAGCATTTT	CASSPPGLSNQPQHF
TRBV19	-	-	TRBJ2-2	TGTGCCACCCGGGACGGCAGCACCGGGGAGCTGTTTTTT	CATRDGSTGELFF
TRBV19	-	TRBD2	TRBJ2-5	TGTGCCAGTAGTTCCAGCGGGGAAACTCAAGAGACCCAGTACTTC	CASSSSGETQETQYF
TRBV7-9	-	-	TRBJ2-1	TGTGCCAGCAGCTTAGGGCAGGGGAGCATCAATGAGCAGTTCTTC	CASSLGQGSINEQFF
TRBV27	-	TRBD1	TRBJ1-5	TGTGCCAGCAGTGTTACAGGGGATATATTGTATAGCAATCAGCCCCAGCATTTT	CASSVTGDILYSNQPQHF
TRBV5-1	once	-	TRBJ2-7	TGCGCCAGCAGTCCCCCCCTCACCTACGAGCAGTACTTC	CASSPPLTYEQYF
TRBV29-1	-	-	TRBJ1-4	TGCAGCGTTGAAGTTTCAGGGAGCTCAACTAATGAAAAACTGTTTTTT	CSVEVSGSSTNEKLFF
TRBV13	-	-	TRBJ2-7	TGTGCCAGCAGCTTGGGGGCCCACGAGCAGTACTTC	CASSLGAHEQYF
TRBV28	once	TRBD1	TRBJ2-7	TGTGCCAGCAGTTTAAGGGGGCCCTACGAGCAGTACTTC	CASSLRGPYEQYF
TRBV4-2	once	-	TRBJ1-3	TGTGCCAGCAGCCCAGCCCCCGGAAACACCATATATTTT	CASSPAPGNTIYF
TRBV5-8	-	TRBD2	TRBJ2-7	TGTGCCAGCAGCTTGGCCGTCGTGGCTAGCGGGGGATACGAGCAGTACTTC	CASSLAVVASGGYEQYF
TRBV25-1	few	-	TRBJ1-2	TGTGCCAGCTGGGCACGTGGGGGCTACACCTTC	CASWARGGYTF
TRBV11-2	-	-	TRBJ2-1	TGTGCCAGCAGCTTAGGCAATGAGCAGTTCTTC	CASSLGNEQFF
TRBV5-1	-	-	TRBJ2-3	TGCGCCAGCACCTCGGGCCGAAGCACAGATACGCAGTATTTT	CASTSGRSTDTQYF
TRBV27	-	-	TRBJ2-7	TGTGCCAGCAGTTGGGATGCCTCCTCCTACGAGCAGTACTTC	CASSWDASSYEQYF
TRBV5-1	-	TRBD1	TRBJ2-1	TGCGCCAGCAGCTTGGCCGGTAAACAGGGGAGCTCCTACAATGAGCAGTTCTTC	CASSLAGKQGSSYNEQFF
TRBV27	-	TRBD2	TRBJ2-7	TGTGCCAGCAGTTTCTCACTAGCGGGAACCTACGAGCAGTACTTC	CASSFSLAGTYEQYF
TRBV7-9	-	-	TRBJ2-5	TGTGCCAGCAGCTTAAGTCTCCAAGAGACCCAGTACTTC	CASSLSLQETQYF
TRBV4-1	few	-	TRBJ1-1	TGCGCCAGCAGCCAGATTGGGAACACTGAAGCTTTCTTT	CASSQIGNTEAFF
TRBV14	-	-	TRBJ2-1	TGTGCCAGCAGCCAACTCACAGTAAGAGCAGGGGTCCCGGGCTACAATGAGCAGTTCTTC	CASSQLTVRAGVPGYNEQFF
TRBV27	-	TRBD1	TRBJ1-6	TGTGCCAGCAGTTTAAGCGCCGGGACAGGGAGCTCCTATAATTCACCCCTCCACTTT	CASSLSAGTGSSYNSPLHF
TRBV5-1	few	-	TRBJ2-1	TGCGCCAGCAGCTTGGCTAAGGTATCCAATGAGCAGTTCTTC	CASSLAKVSNEQFF
TRBV9	-	-	TRBJ2-1	TGTGCCAGCAGCGACGGCTTCAATGAGCAGTTCTTC	CASSDGFNEQFF
TRBV29-1	-	-	TRBJ2-7	TGCAGCGTCGCCGATCGGGACTTGAACTACGAGCAGTACTTC	CSVADRDLNYEQYF
TRBV9	once	TRBD2	TRBJ2-1	TGTGCCAGCAGCCTCCACGGGGGGGACAATGAGCAGTTCTTC	CASSLHGGDNEQFF
TRBV7-8	-	-	TRBJ2-1	TGTGCCAGCAGCTTAGCGTACGGCAATGAGCAGTTCTTC	CASSLAYGNEQFF
TRBV19	-	-	TRBJ2-3	TGTGCCAGTAGTCCGGGACACCGCACAGATACGCAGTATTTT	CASSPGHRTDTQYF
TRBV30	-	TRBD1	TRBJ2-5	TGTGCCTGGGCCGATGAGGGACAGGAAGAGACCCAGTACTTC	CAWADEGQEETQYF
TRBV6-6	-	TRBD1	TRBJ1-1	TGTGCCAGCAAGTTACGCGGGACAGCGTTGAACACTGAAGCTTTCTTT	CASKLRGTALNTEAFF